This TCR beta chain was recorded in a study of spatial heterogeneity in lung cancer. The sample's time point: sample taken at primary tumor resection. The input material, whole RNA from tumor, nontumor lung or frozen PBMC, was sequenced unsorted. The 60 to 90 donors had untreated early-stage non-small cell lung cancer. In its sample, this clonotype was seen once. Its target is not known. This CDR3 contains 16 residues. CDR1 and CDR2 from the germline V gene are DFQATT and SNEGSKA (reference sequence). The V and J ends lost 0 bases and 4 bases, in that order; junction bases with no gene match: 7. A unique molecular identifier was carried by every single TCR cDNA molecule. One entry per CDR3 protein, called by TCRdb with MiXCR from the 5' RACE reads. This table holds tens of thousands of distinct CDR3 sequences, about 9.4% found once. Whole-study results and caveats: Compared with follow-up, resection was when ubiquitous expanded tumor TCRs appeared in blood more.

The genes are TRBV20-1 and TRBJ2-2, with 8 bases that match TRBD1. The sequence came from a male donor with early-stage non-small cell lung cancer. The sample here was PBMCs, taken at surgery. This CDR3 reads CSARDPRTGTTGELFF. Here the CDR3 DNA reads TGCAGTGCTAGAGATCCAAGGACAGGGACCACCGGGGAGCTGTTTTTT.